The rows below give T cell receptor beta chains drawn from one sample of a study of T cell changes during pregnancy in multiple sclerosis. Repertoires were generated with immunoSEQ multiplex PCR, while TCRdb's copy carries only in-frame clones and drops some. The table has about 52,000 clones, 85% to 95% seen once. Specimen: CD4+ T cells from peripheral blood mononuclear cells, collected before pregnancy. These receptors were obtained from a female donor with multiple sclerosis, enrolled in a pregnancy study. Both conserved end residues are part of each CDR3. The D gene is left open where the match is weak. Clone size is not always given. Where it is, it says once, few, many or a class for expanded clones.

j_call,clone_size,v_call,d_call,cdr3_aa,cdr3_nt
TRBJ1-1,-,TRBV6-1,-,CASRSSGGPTEAFF,TGTGCCAGCAGATCCTCGGGGGGGCCCACTGAAGCTTTCTTT
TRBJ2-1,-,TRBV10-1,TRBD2,CASSSSVAGVTNEQFF,TGCGCCAGCAGTTCCAGTGTAGCGGGAGTAACGAATGAGCAGTTCTTC
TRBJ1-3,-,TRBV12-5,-,CASGLVLDRGNTIYF,TGTGCTAGTGGTTTGGTACTCGACAGGGGAAACACCATATATTTT
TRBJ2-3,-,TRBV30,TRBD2,CAWSDGGGQYF,TGTGCCTGGAGTGATGGGGGGGGGCAGTATTTT
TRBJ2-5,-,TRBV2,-,CASGLDGETQYF,TGTGCCAGTGGGCTGGATGGGGAGACCCAGTACTTC
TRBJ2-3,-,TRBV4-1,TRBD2,CASSPRGSGNVNTQYF,TGCGCCAGCAGCCCCCGTGGTAGCGGGAACGTAAATACGCAGTATTTT
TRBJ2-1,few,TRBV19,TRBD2,CASSRLAGGHNEQFF,TGTGCCAGTAGTAGACTAGCGGGAGGTCACAATGAGCAGTTCTTC
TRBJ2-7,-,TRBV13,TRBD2,CASSLGGAGEIYEQYF,TGTGCCAGCAGCTTGGGCGGGGCGGGAGAGATCTACGAGCAGTACTTC
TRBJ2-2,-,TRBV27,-,CASSYSRPGELFF,TGTGCCAGCAGTTACTCCCGCCCCGGGGAGCTGTTTTTT
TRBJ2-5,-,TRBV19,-,CASSIGGWGETQYF,TGTGCCAGTAGTATAGGCGGCTGGGGCGAGACCCAGTACTTC
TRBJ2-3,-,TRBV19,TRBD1,CASSSGTGTDTQYF,TGTGCCAGTAGTTCTGGGACAGGCACAGATACGCAGTATTTT
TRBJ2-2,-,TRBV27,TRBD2,CASSLPLGTSGMGELFF,TGTGCCAGCAGTTTACCCCTCGGGACTAGCGGGATGGGGGAGCTGTTTTTT
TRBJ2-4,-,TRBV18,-,CASSPHTGLLGDF,TGTGCCAGCTCACCGCATACGGGACTCCTAGGGGACTTC